The entry that follows covers one TCR beta chain sequence. The PCR was carried out with 60 Vbeta primers and 13 Jbeta primers. Measured with immunoSEQ multiplex PCR; TCRdb has only the in-frame clones, and not every one. The profile shows just under 250,000 clones, 82% of them singletons. The data belong to a study of cytomegalovirus exposure and HLA in healthy donors. Unmatched junction bases numbered 0, after V lost 1 base and J lost 6 bases. The germline gives CDR1 LGHNA, CDR2 YNFKEQ. The CDR3 extends over 13 amino acids. The chain joins TRBV4-2 to TRBJ2-1, with TRBD1 matching over 7 bases. This receptor was identified in a woman aged 40-49 years in good health and CMV-seropositive. Sequenced input: PBMCs. CDR3 region: CASSQAGGNEQFF. The CDR3 DNA sequence: TGTGCCAGCAGCCAAGCAGGGGGCAATGAGCAGTTCTTC.